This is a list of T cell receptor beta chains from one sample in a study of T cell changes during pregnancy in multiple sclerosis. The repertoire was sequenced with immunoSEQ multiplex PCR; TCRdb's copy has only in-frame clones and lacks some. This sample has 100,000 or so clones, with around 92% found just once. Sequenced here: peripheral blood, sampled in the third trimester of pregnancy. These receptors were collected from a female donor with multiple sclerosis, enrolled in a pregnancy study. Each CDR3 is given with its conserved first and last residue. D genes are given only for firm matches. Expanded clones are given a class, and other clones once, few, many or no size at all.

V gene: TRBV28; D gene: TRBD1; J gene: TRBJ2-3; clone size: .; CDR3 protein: CASRRWGQVGDTQYF; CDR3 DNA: TGTGCCAGCAGACGATGGGGACAGGTTGGAGATACGCAGTATTTT
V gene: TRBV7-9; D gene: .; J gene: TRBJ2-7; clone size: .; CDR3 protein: CASSLGVGDYEQYF; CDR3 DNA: TGTGCCAGCAGCTTAGGAGTAGGGGACTACGAGCAGTACTTC
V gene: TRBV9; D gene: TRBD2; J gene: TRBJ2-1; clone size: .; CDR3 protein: CASSVDKGLAGNNEQFF; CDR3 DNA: TGTGCCAGCAGCGTAGATAAGGGACTAGCGGGCAACAATGAGCAGTTCTTC
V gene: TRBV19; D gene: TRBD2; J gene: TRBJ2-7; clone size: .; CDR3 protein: CASTSRAGAYEQYF; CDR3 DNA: TGTGCCAGTACCTCCAGGGCGGGGGCCTACGAGCAGTACTTC
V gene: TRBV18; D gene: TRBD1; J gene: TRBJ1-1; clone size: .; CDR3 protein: CASSPGQGSTEAFF; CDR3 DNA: TGTGCCAGCTCACCGGGACAGGGGAGCACTGAAGCTTTCTTT
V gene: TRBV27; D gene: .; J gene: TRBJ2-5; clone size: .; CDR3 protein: CASGPSYRVGETQYF; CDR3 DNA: TGTGCCAGCGGACCTTCTTACAGGGTCGGGGAGACCCAGTACTTC
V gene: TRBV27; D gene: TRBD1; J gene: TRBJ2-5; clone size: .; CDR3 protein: CASRSLTGNAETQYF; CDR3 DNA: TGTGCCAGCAGATCCCTGACAGGGAACGCGGAGACCCAGTACTTC
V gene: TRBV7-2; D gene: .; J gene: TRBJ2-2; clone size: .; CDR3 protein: CASSLVIGAAGELFF; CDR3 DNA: TGTGCCAGCAGCTTAGTGATTGGCGCGGCCGGGGAGCTGTTTTTT
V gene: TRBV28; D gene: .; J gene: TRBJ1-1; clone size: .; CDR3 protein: CASSLYSLWGQQNTEAFF; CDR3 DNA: TGTGCCAGCAGTTTATATTCACTATGGGGCCAGCAGAACACTGAAGCTTTCTTT
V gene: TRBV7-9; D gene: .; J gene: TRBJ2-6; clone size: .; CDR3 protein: CASSGTFGANVLTF; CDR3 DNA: TGTGCCAGCAGCGGGACTTTTGGGGCCAACGTCCTGACTTTC
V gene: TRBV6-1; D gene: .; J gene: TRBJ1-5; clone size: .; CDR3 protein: CASSEAWNREQPQHF; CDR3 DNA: TGTGCCAGCAGTGAAGCGTGGAACAGGGAACAGCCCCAGCATTTT
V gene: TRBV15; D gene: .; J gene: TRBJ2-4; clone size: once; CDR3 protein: CATSRVGWGGGFGENIQYF; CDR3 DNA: TGTGCCACCAGCAGAGTAGGGTGGGGAGGGGGGTTCGGGGAAAACATTCAGTACTTC
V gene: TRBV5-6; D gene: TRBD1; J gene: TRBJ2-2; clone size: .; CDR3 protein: CASSLIRGLTGELFF; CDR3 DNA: TGTGCCAGCAGCTTGATCAGGGGGCTAACCGGGGAGCTGTTTTTT
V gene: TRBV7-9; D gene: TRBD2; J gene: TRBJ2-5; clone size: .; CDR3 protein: CASSLLAGKETQYF; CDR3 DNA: TGTGCCAGCAGCTTACTAGCGGGTAAAGAGACCCAGTACTTC
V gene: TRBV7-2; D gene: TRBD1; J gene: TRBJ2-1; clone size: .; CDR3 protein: CASSLKLGQGINEQFF; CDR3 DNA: TGTGCCAGCAGCTTAAAATTGGGACAGGGTATCAATGAGCAGTTCTTC
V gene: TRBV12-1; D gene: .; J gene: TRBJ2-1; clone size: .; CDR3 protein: CASSTGLAREVYNEQFF; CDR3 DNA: TGTGCCAGCAGCACAGGACTAGCGAGAGAGGTCTACAATGAGCAGTTCTTC
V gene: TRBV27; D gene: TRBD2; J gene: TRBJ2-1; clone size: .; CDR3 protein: CASSLRSLAGGENEQFF; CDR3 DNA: TGTGCCAGCAGTTTACGATCTCTAGCGGGAGGAGAAAATGAGCAGTTCTTC
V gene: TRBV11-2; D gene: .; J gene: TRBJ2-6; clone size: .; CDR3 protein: CASSLDSFGANVLTF; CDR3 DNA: TGTGCCAGCAGCTTAGACAGTTTTGGGGCCAACGTCCTGACTTTC
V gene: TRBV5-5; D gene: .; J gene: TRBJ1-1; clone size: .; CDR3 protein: CASSLRTADMNTEAFF; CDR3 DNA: TGTGCCAGCAGCTTGAGGACAGCGGATATGAACACTGAAGCTTTCTTT
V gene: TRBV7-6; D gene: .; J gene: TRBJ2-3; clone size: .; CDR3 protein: CASSLALGVGTDTQYF; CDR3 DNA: TGTGCCAGCAGCTTAGCGCTCGGGGTGGGCACAGATACGCAGTATTTT
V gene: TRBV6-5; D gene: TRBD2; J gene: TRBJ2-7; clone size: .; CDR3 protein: CASSYSGSSVEQYF; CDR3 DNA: TGTGCCAGCAGTTACAGCGGGAGCTCGGTCGAGCAGTACTTC